The T cell receptor (beta chain) under discussion was sequenced for a study of radiotherapy plus CTLA-4 blockade in lung cancer. The overall study: Among enrolled patients, roughly 20% responded and 31% achieved disease control. Findings and limits, study-wide: Alongside interferon-beta, early blood T cell clone dynamics were reportedly the best predictor of response. Expansion in blood of tumor-derived TCR clones was seen after radiotherapy plus ipilimumab.

CTLA-4 blockade with ipilimumab, together with focal radiation, was given to patients with chemo-refractory metastatic non-small-cell lung cancer. Details on this clone: Its antigen is as yet unknown.

CDR3 length: 19 residues. In germline, CDR1 is SGHVS, CDR2 FQNEAQ. Trimming pared 1 base from V and 0 bases from J, leaving 19 bases between. Repertoires were generated with immunoSEQ multiplex PCR, while TCRdb's copy carries only in-frame clones and drops some. The table shows 35,000 to 45,000 clones, with over 60% occurring only once. The source material was peripheral blood, sampled from a patient treated with radiotherapy plus ipilimumab. The receptor comes from a human donor with non-small cell lung cancer whose response to radiotherapy plus ipilimumab could not be evaluated. The chain couples TRBV7-8 to TRBJ1-5; D is uncertain. CDR3 coding DNA: TGTGCCAGCAGCTTAGTTAGGAGTCAGGACTTCTATAGCAATCAGCCCCAGCATTTT. This codes for CASSLVRSQDFYSNQPQHF.